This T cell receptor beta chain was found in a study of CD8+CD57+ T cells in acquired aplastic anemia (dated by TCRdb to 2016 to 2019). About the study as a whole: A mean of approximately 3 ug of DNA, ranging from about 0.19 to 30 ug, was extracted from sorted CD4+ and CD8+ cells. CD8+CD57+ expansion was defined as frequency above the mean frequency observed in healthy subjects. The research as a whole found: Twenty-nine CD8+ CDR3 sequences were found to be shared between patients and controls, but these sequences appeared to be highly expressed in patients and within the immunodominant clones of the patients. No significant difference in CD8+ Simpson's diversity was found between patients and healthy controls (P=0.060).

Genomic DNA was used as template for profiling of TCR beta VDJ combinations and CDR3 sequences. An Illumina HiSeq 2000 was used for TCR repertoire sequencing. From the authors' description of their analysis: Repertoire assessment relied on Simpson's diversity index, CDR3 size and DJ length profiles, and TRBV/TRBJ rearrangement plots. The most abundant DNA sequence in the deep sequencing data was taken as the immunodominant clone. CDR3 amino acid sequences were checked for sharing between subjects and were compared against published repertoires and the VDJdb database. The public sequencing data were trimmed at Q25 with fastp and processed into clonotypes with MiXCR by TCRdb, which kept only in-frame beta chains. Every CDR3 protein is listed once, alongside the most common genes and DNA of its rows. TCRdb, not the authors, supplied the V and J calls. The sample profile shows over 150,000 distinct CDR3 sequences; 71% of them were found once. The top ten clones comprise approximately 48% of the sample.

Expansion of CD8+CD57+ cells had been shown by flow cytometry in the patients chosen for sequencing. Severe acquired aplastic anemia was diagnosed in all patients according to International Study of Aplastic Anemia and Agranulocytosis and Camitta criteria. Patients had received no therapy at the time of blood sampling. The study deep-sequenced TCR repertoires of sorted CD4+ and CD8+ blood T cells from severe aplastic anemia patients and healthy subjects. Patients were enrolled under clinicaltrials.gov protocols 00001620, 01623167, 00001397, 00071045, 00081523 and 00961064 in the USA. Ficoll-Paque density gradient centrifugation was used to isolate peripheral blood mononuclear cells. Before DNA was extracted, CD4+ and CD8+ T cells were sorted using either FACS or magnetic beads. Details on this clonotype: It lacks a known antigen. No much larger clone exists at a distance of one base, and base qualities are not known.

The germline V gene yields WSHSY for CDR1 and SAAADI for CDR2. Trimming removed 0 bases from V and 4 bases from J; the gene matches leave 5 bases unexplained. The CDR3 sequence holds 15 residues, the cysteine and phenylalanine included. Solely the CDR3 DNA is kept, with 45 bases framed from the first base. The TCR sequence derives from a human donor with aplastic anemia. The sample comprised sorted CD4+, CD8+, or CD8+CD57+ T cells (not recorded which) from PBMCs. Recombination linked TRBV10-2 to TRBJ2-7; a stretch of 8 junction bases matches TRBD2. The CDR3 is CASSESGAGVYEQYF. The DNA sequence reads TGCGCCAGCAGTGAGTCGGGAGCGGGGGTGTACGAGCAGTACTTC.